These T cell receptor beta chains were read from a single sample in a study of T cell repertoires in cytomegalovirus infection. Each CDR3 protein gets one entry after TCRdb re-called the reads with MiXCR. This sample yields hundreds of thousands of distinct CDR3 sequences, of which about a sixth are seen a single time; 12% belongs to the top ten. Sequencing input: PBMCs. The receptors come from a human donor in good health (CMV status not recorded). Some clones in this sample may be carry-over from other donors' samples. Each CDR3 is given with its conserved first and last residue. D genes are given only for firm matches. Clone size is shown for a subset of rows, as once, few, many or a class of expanded clone.

J: TRBJ2-1
V: TRBV6-2/TRBV6-3
D: .
size: .
DNA: TGTGCCAGCAGTTACAGGTCCGGGAACAATGAGCAGTTCTTC
CDR3: CASSYRSGNNEQFF

J: TRBJ2-1
V: TRBV3-1
D: TRBD2
size: many
DNA: TGTGCCAGCAGCCAAGTCACGGCTAGCGGGGGTTTTGATGAGCAGTTCTTC
CDR3: CASSQVTASGGFDEQFF

J: TRBJ2-3
V: TRBV7-8
D: TRBD2
size: few
DNA: TGTGCCAGCAGCTTACGAGCGGGGGACGCCACAGATACGCAGTATTTT
CDR3: CASSLRAGDATDTQYF

J: TRBJ2-1
V: TRBV29-1
D: TRBD2
size: .
DNA: TGCAGCGTTGAAGTCTGGACTAGCGGGGGGAATTACAATGAGCAGTTCTTC
CDR3: CSVEVWTSGGNYNEQFF

J: TRBJ1-5
V: TRBV12-3/TRBV12-4
D: .
size: .
DNA: TGTGCCAGCAGGGGTGGGGAGAGCAATCAGCCCCAGCATTTT
CDR3: CASRGGESNQPQHF

J: TRBJ2-1
V: TRBV7-6
D: .
size: many
DNA: TGTGCCAGCAGCCTTAGGACTCAGGGCTACAATGAGCAGTTCTTC
CDR3: CASSLRTQGYNEQFF

J: TRBJ1-3
V: TRBV24-1
D: .
size: few
DNA: TGTGCCACCAGTGATGTGACTCCTTTTACTGGAAACACCATATATTTT
CDR3: CATSDVTPFTGNTIYF

J: TRBJ2-5
V: TRBV13
D: TRBD2
size: many
DNA: TGTGCCAGCAGCTATAGGACTAGCGAACAAGAGACCCAGTACTTC
CDR3: CASSYRTSEQETQYF

J: TRBJ2-3
V: TRBV11-1
D: .
size: .
DNA: TGTGCCAGTAGGTTCGCAGATACGCAGTATTTT
CDR3: CASRFADTQYF

J: TRBJ1-1
V: TRBV7-2
D: .
size: .
DNA: TGTGCCAGCAAAGCAGGGACGGCGAACACTGAAGCTTTCTTT
CDR3: CASKAGTANTEAFF

J: TRBJ2-7
V: TRBV15
D: .
size: .
DNA: TGTGCCACCAGCAGAGGCCGGACCCACGAGCAGTACTTC
CDR3: CATSRGRTHEQYF

J: TRBJ1-1
V: TRBV5-1
D: .
size: .
DNA: TGCGCCAGCAGCTCCCAAGGGATGAGCACTGAAGCTTTCTTT
CDR3: CASSSQGMSTEAFF

J: TRBJ2-7
V: TRBV6-5
D: TRBD2
size: .
DNA: TGTGCCAGCAGTTACTCTCGCGGGGGATTGCCCTACGAGCAGTACTTC
CDR3: CASSYSRGGLPYEQYF

J: TRBJ2-1
V: TRBV20-1
D: .
size: .
DNA: TGCAGTGCTAGTGTCGGGGGAACTCACAATGAGCAGTTCTTC
CDR3: CSASVGGTHNEQFF

J: TRBJ1-1
V: TRBV5-4
D: .
size: .
DNA: TGTGCCAGCAGCCCAGCGCTGGGGGGAGCGAGTTATACTGAAGCTTTCTTT
CDR3: CASSPALGGASYTEAFF

J: TRBJ2-7
V: TRBV12-3/TRBV12-4
D: .
size: many
DNA: TGTGCCAGCAGTTTAGCCCAGTCCTACGAGCAGTACTTC
CDR3: CASSLAQSYEQYF

J: TRBJ2-1
V: TRBV7-6
D: .
size: many
DNA: TGTGCCAGCAGCTACACTAGGGGAGATGAGCAGTTCTTC
CDR3: CASSYTRGDEQFF

J: TRBJ1-1
V: TRBV20-1
D: TRBD1
size: .
DNA: TGCAGTGCTAGGGATCAGGGGGGAGCTTTCTTT
CDR3: CSARDQGGAFF

J: TRBJ2-7
V: TRBV7-9
D: TRBD2
size: few
DNA: TGTGCCAGCAGCTTGAGCGGGGGAACTCCTACCGAGCAGTACTTC
CDR3: CASSLSGGTPTEQYF

J: TRBJ1-2
V: TRBV10-2
D: .
size: few
DNA: TGCGCCAGCAGCGACAGTAACTATGGCTACACCTTC
CDR3: CASSDSNYGYTF

J: TRBJ1-6
V: TRBV4-2
D: .
size: many
DNA: TGTGCCAGCAGCCAAGAAGGCAGGGGTAATTCACCCCTCCACTTT
CDR3: CASSQEGRGNSPLHF

J: TRBJ1-5
V: TRBV10-3
D: .
size: few
DNA: TGTGCCATCAGTGAGCTGGGAAATAATCAGCCCCAGCATTTT
CDR3: CAISELGNNQPQHF

J: TRBJ2-5
V: TRBV20-1
D: .
size: many
DNA: TGCAGTGCGCACCATGAGATCGTAGACCAAGAGACCCAGTACTTC
CDR3: CSAHHEIVDQETQYF

J: TRBJ1-6
V: TRBV4-3
D: .
size: .
DNA: TGCGCCAGCAGCCAAAGCCGGGGCTCCTATAATTCACCCCTCCACTTT
CDR3: CASSQSRGSYNSPLHF

J: TRBJ2-5
V: TRBV15
D: .
size: few
DNA: TGTGCCACCAGCAGAGGGGCGGGGGCTTTAAGTGGAGAGACCCAGTACTTC
CDR3: CATSRGAGALSGETQYF

J: TRBJ1-2
V: TRBV6-1
D: .
size: many
DNA: TGTGCCACCACGGACCTTAACTATGGCTACACCTTC
CDR3: CATTDLNYGYTF

J: TRBJ2-7
V: TRBV3-1
D: TRBD1
size: .
DNA: TGTGCCAGCAGCCAAAGGACAGGGCTGACCGAGCAGTACTTC
CDR3: CASSQRTGLTEQYF

J: TRBJ1-6
V: TRBV5-5
D: TRBD1
size: many
DNA: TGTGCCAGCAGCCGACAGGGTTCCGCGGGCTCCTATAATTCACCCCTCCACTTT
CDR3: CASSRQGSAGSYNSPLHF

J: TRBJ2-2
V: TRBV7-2
D: TRBD2
size: .
DNA: TGTGCCAGCAGCTTATGGGGGGGGGGTAGTTCCGGGGAGCTGTTTTTT
CDR3: CASSLWGGGSSGELFF

J: TRBJ2-5
V: TRBV6-6
D: .
size: few
DNA: TGTGCCAGCAGTTACCGTCCGGTGGAGACCCAGTACTTC
CDR3: CASSYRPVETQYF

J: TRBJ2-7
V: TRBV28
D: .
size: few
DNA: TGTGCCAGCAGTTTAGGTAACCCAACCTACGAGCAGTACTTC
CDR3: CASSLGNPTYEQYF